The sequence of this TCR beta chain was determined in a study of blood T cell repertoires in COVID-19. This CDR3 has 14 residues. Per the germline V gene, CDR1 is MNHEY and CDR2 is SMNVEV (reference sequence). V was cut by 4 bases and J by 3 bases, with 12 bases left in between. Profiling relied on immunoSEQ multiplex PCR, and the TCRdb table lists in-frame clones only, not all of them. This table holds 81,000 or so clones, 89% found once. The specimen was peripheral blood. The source is a man aged 70 or older with active or convalescent COVID-19. The chain carries TRBV27 and TRBJ1-1; D remains ambiguous. CDR3 region: CASSSMDGDTEAFF. The CDR3 nucleotides are TGTGCCAGCAGTTCCATGGACGGGGACACTGAAGCTTTCTTT.